The next 21 T cell receptor beta chains were all read from a single sample in a study of CD4 and CD8 cells across lung adenocarcinoma regions. TCRdb processed the PCR reads anew with MiXCR; each CDR3 protein has one entry. Of around 16,000 distinct CDR3 sequences listed, under 70% were seen once; the top ten hold about 31%. Specimen: CD8+ T cells from the center of a lung tumor. The receptor set was obtained from a female donor with lung adenocarcinoma. The CD4 and CD8 labels of this study may be unreliable.

A note on this clonotype: The germline gene is not matched at one end of the junction; a read error may be the cause. This chain connects TRBV6-2 or TRBV6-3 to TRBJ2-5, with TRBD2 matching 10 bases. Germline V gives CDR1 MNHEY, CDR2 SVGEGT. This CDR3 comprises 15 residues. The CDR3 reads CASSRVAGGPVTETF. The CDR3 region has the DNA TGTGCCAGCAGCCGAGTAGCGGGAGGTCCCGTCACCGAAACGTTC.

Comment on this clonotype: An end of the junction does not agree with germline; a read error may underlie this. The rearrangement uses TRBV6-1 and TRBJ2-4, with D tentatively TRBD1 (5 bases). Germline V CDR1 and CDR2: MNHNS, SASEGT. The length of the CDR3 is 16 residues. CDR3 region: CASSALGRWGKDIQYF. CDR3 DNA: TGTGCCAGCAGCGCCCTGGGGCGGTGGGGCAAAGACATTCAGTACTTC.

The chain links TRBV10-3 to TRBJ2-5; 7 positions match TRBD1. Looked up from germline, CDR1 is ENHRY and CDR2 is SYGVKD. After removal of 3 bases from V and 5 bases from J, the junction contained 9 bases not matched to a gene. This CDR3 has 15 residues. The CDR3 reads CAISDESDREETQYF. The CDR3 DNA is TGTGCCATCAGTGACGAGTCAGACAGGGAGGAGACCCAGTACTTC.

With respect to this clonotype: One end of the junction is discordant with germline, which a read error may explain. The chain links TRBV6-1 to TRBJ2-3, with D perhaps matching TRBD2 (6 bases). Germline CDR1 reads MNHNS; CDR2 reads SASEGT. The CDR3 runs to 15 residues. This CDR3 reads CASSRVPGATNTQYF. The CDR3 DNA follows: TGTGCCAGCAGTAGGGTGCCGGGAGCCACAAATACGCAGTATTTC.

The rearrangement links TRBV6-1 to TRBJ2-4; D is perhaps TRBD1 (5 bases). This CDR3 region has 15 residues. The germline gives CDR1 MNHNS, CDR2 SASEGT. V lost 6 bases and J 13 bases, leaving 25 bases between the germline ends. CDR3 DNA: TGTGCCAGCAGACGGACAACCTTTCCTTACAATGAGCAGTACTTC. Residues: CASRRTTFPYNEQYF.

This clonotype is medium-sized within its sample. The chain carries TRBV6-5 and TRBJ2-1, with a tentative D call TRBD1 (6 bases). The ends were cut back, 2 bases at V and 2 bases at J, with 10 bases in the middle. CDR1 and CDR2 from the germline V gene are MNHEY and SVGAGI. This CDR3 contains 15 residues. As DNA, the CDR3 is TGTGCCAGCAGTTACGCGACAGGAGCCTACAATGAGCAGTTCTTC. Encoded protein: CASSYATGAYNEQFF.

This clonotype was seen a handful of times. This chain links TRBV10-2 with TRBJ2-1; 10 positions match TRBD2. Germline V CDR1 and CDR2: WSHSY, SAAADI. Trimming at V came to 4 bases and at J to 6 bases, leaving 6 bases not matched to a gene. The CDR3 has 15 amino acids. The CDR3 protein is CASSVSSGSVNEQFF. The DNA of the CDR3 is TGCGCCAGCAGTGTATCTAGCGGGAGTGTCAATGAGCAGTTCTTC.

This clonotype was picked up a small number of times. V usage is TRBV14 and J usage is TRBJ2-1; D assignment may be TRBD1 or TRBD2 (5 bases each). In germline, CDR1 is SGHDN, CDR2 FVKESK. V lost 0 bases to trimming and J lost 8 bases, with 14 bases between them. The CDR3 is made up of 15 amino acids. The CDR3: CASSQEGRRRYEQFF. CDR3 nucleotides: TGTGCCAGCAGCCAAGAGGGACGCCGGCGTTATGAGCAGTTCTTC. The full variable domain, rest sourced from reference TRBV14 and TRBJ2-1, is EAGVTQFPSHSVIEKGQTVTLRCDPISGHDNLYWYRRVMGKEIKFLLHFVKESKQDESGMPNNRFLAERTGGTYSTLKVQPAELEDSGVYFCASSQEGRRRYEQFFGPGTRLTVL.

The chain employs TRBV7-2 and TRBJ2-5; D not resolved. The CDR3 has 14 amino acids. Germline values: CDR1 SGHTA, CDR2 FQGNSA. Trimming took off 3 bases at V and 1 base at J, with 9 bases between the two ends. CDR3 DNA: TGTGCCAGCAGCTTGGGCAGACCCCAAGAGACCCAGTACTTC. It encodes CASSLGRPQETQYF.

J is TRBJ1-1 and V is TRBV3-1; 9 bases agree with TRBD1. The length of the CDR3 is 14 residues. Trimming took 6 bases from V and 4 from J; bases not matched to a gene: 6. Germline CDR1 reads LGHDT; CDR2 reads YNNKEL (reference sequence). CDR3 residues: CASSGTGSGTEAFF. CDR3 nucleotide sequence: TGTGCCAGCAGTGGGACAGGGAGCGGCACTGAAGCTTTCTTT.

This clonotype has at least ten counts. Relative to the germline gene, one junction end is altered; a read error may explain this. J is TRBJ1-3 and V is TRBV6-1; D gene unclear. This CDR3 is 13 amino acids long. Germline loops: CDR1 MNHNS, CDR2 SASEGT. CDR3 sequence reads: CASSEIAAGRWHF. CDR3 DNA sequence: TGTGCCAGCAGTGAAATAGCGGCAGGTCGATGGCATTTT.

V and J are TRBV6-1 and TRBJ2-7; weak D call: TRBD2 (7 bases). Germline V gene lookup returns CDR1 MNHNS and CDR2 SASEGT. The V and J ends lost 8 bases and 10 bases respectively, with 24 bases between them. CDR3 length: 14 amino acids. CDR3 DNA: TGTGCCAGCCGAGGGGGAGGGGACCCAGATACCCAGTACTTC. This codes for CASRGGGDPDTQYF.

In regard to this clonotype: At one of its ends the junction is not consistent with the germline gene, which may arise from a read error. This chain links TRBV4-1 with TRBJ2-1; 8 nucleotides agree with TRBD2. CDR3 length: 13 amino acids. The germline gives CDR1 MGHRA, CDR2 YSYEKL. The CDR3 region has the DNA TGCGCCAGCAGCCCGGGGGGGGCCAACGTCCTGTATTTC. Protein sequence: CASSPGGANVLYF.

This clonotype has a count of ten or more. This chain joins TRBV6-1 and TRBJ2-5; D gene unclear. The J call may not be correct, given that the DNA end is closer to TRBJ2-7. The CDR3 length is 14 residues. Germline V gene lookup returns CDR1 MNHNS and CDR2 SASEGT. The CDR3 coding sequence is TGTGCCAGCAGTGAAGTTGGAGAAGTGGGCGAGCAGTACTTC. Protein: CASSEVGEVGEQYF.

This chain connects TRBV7-3 to TRBJ2-2; D might be TRBD2 (5 bases). The CDR3 has 16 amino acids. V was cut by 0 bases and J by 3 bases, with 11 bases left in between. Germline CDR1 SGHTA, CDR2 FQGTGA. CDR3 nucleotides: TGTGCCAGCAGCTTAACGGGCGGAGCGGACACCGGGGAGCTGTTTTTT. Residues: CASSLTGGADTGELFF.

The V call is TRBV10-3, the J call TRBJ2-1; 13 bases agree with TRBD2. With the DNA end fitting TRBJ2-7 better, the J assignment may be wrong. The CDR3 loop spans 16 amino acids. Germline CDR1 reads ENHRY; CDR2 reads SYGVKD. Written as DNA, the CDR3 is TGTGCCACCTCCGGGACTAGCGGGATCGTGGGAAATGAGCAGTACTTC. It yields the protein CATSGTSGIVGNEQYF.

This clonotype was recorded a few times. The J gene is TRBJ2-5, the V gene TRBV7-2, with 12 positions matching TRBD2. There are 14 residues in the CDR3. The V and J ends lost 6 bases and 4 bases, in that order; junction bases with no gene match: 3. Per germline, CDR1 SGHTA and CDR2 FQGNSA. The DNA for the CDR3 is TGTGCCAGCAGTTCTAGCGGGGGGGGAGAGACCCAGTACTTC. Residues: CASSSSGGGETQYF.

This sequence joins TRBV30 and TRBJ1-1; D gene unclear. There are 11 residues in the CDR3. Germline assignment: CDR1 GTSNPN and CDR2 SVGIG (reference sequence). Trimming cost V 5 bases and J 7 bases, with 11 bases left between them. The CDR3 region is CAWEQCNEAFF. CDR3 nucleotides: TGTGCCTGGGAGCAGTGCAATGAAGCTTTCTTT.

This clonotype was observed a handful of times. This chain connects TRBV10-3 to TRBJ2-5, with a possible D match to TRBD2 (7 bases). CDR3 size: 14 residues. Germline V lookup: CDR1 ENHRY, CDR2 SYGVKD. DNA of the CDR3: TGTGCGGGGCGCGGGGGCCGTGACCAAGAGACCCAGTACTTC. Translating it yields CAGRGGRDQETQYF.

This clonotype was recorded at least ten times. The gene calls are TRBV20-1 and TRBJ2-1, with 13 bases that match TRBD2. The germline V gene encodes CDR1 DFQATT and CDR2 SNEGSKA (reference sequence). The CDR3 contains 15 residues. V dropped 2 bases and J dropped 8; count of bases not matched to a gene: 6. The CDR3 sequence is CSARLTSGGDYEQFF. CDR3 nucleotides: TGCAGTGCTAGACTTACTAGCGGGGGGGACTATGAGCAGTTCTTC.

This clonotype was picked up many times. The gene calls are TRBV6-5 and TRBJ1-4, with unresolved D. The CDR3 is 15 amino acids. Germline CDR1 and CDR2: MNHEY and SVGAGI. Deletions cut 0 bases from V and 7 bases from J, with 12 bases between. The CDR3 bases are TGTGCCAGCAGTTACTCGAGTTTTGAGGGTGAAAAACTGTTTTTT. Translated: CASSYSSFEGEKLFF.